This section outlines one TCR beta chain sequence together with its context. TCRdb's table, derived via immunoSEQ multiplex PCR, lists solely in-frame clones and lacks some. The table shows approximately 170,000 clones, with roughly 90% occurring only once. V shed 2 bases and J 9 bases; nucleotides not matched to a gene: 9. The CDR3 contains 15 residues. Germline values: CDR1 MRHNA, CDR2 SNTAGT. This record belongs to a study of blood T cell repertoires in COVID-19. This clonotype was obtained from a woman between 70 and 85 years old with acute or convalescent COVID-19. Source material: peripheral blood. The J gene is TRBJ2-1, the V gene TRBV6-4; 8 bases are shared with TRBD2. The CDR3 is CASSDRGLGVSEQFF. CDR3 nucleotide sequence: TGTGCCAGCAGTGACAGGGGACTAGGGGTCTCTGAGCAGTTCTTC.